These 21 T cell receptor beta chains originate from one sample sequenced in a study of Ad26.COV2.S vaccination and SARS-CoV-2 variants. Method: immunoSEQ multiplex PCR; TCRdb's copy keeps in-frame clones and lacks some. The top ten clones hold roughly 1.5% of a sample with hundreds of thousands of clones, about 89% of them seen once. This sample's treatment: some 20 received Ad26.COV2.S at low or high dose, single or two shots; 5 received placebo; per-sample allocation not given. On day 63 after the first injection, vaccine and placebo recipients gave samples. Sequencing used peripheral blood, obtained in a trial of Ad26.COV2.S vaccine versus placebo. Source of these receptors: a person aged 18 to 65 who received the Ad26.COV2.S COVID-19 vaccine or a placebo.

The chain links TRBV10-3 to TRBJ2-7, with 10 bases fitting TRBD2. V lost 0 bases to trimming and J lost 4 bases; unmatched junction nucleotides: 3. The CDR3 has 15 amino acids. CDR1 is ENHRY and CDR2 is SYGVKD in the germline V gene. The CDR3 sequence is CAISESPSGGYEQYF. The CDR3 DNA is TGTGCCATCAGTGAGTCCCCTAGCGGGGGATACGAGCAGTACTTC.

This chain links TRBV7-9 with TRBJ1-5; D uncertain. The CDR3 runs to 15 residues. Trimming cost V 5 bases and J 6 bases, with 17 bases left between them. Germline lookup yields CDR1 SEHNR and CDR2 FQNEAQ (reference sequence). CDR3 region: CASSPIGNQFQPQHF. The CDR3 DNA follows: TGTGCCAGCAGCCCGATTGGGAACCAATTTCAGCCCCAGCATTTT.

V and J are TRBV21-1 and TRBJ2-2. TRBV21-1 has pseudogene status. CDR3 length: 15 residues. CDR3 in DNA: TGTGCCAGCACCCAGGGGGAGGGGGGCACCGGGGAGCTGTTTTTT. Its translation: CASTQGEGGTGELFF.

Remarks on this clone: Other DNA sequences in the sample encode the same CDR3. This chain uses TRBV29-1 with TRBJ1-5; a possible D gene is TRBD1 (5 bases). Trimming removed 4 bases at V and 4 bases at J, with 8 bases between. The CDR3 contains 12 residues. Germline lookup yields CDR1 SQVTM and CDR2 ANQGSEA. The DNA of the CDR3 is TGCAGCGTTGGCGGGGGGAATCAGCCCCAGCATTTT. Residues: CSVGGGNQPQHF.

The V gene is TRBV30, the J gene TRBJ2-3, with D possibly TRBD2 on 5 matching bases. The germline CDR1 and CDR2 sequences are GTSNPN and SVGIG (reference sequence). The CDR3 runs 15 residues. Trimming removed 0 bases at V and 0 bases at J, with 10 bases between. Written as DNA, the CDR3 is TGTGCCTGGAGTGTACGGTCGGGGAGCACAGATACGCAGTATTTT. This encodes CAWSVRSGSTDTQYF.

The J gene is TRBJ1-2, the V gene TRBV2; TRBD1 is a possible D gene (5 bases). Germline V gene data show CDR1 as SNHLY and CDR2 as FYNNEI. V was pared by 2 bases and J by 7 bases, with 11 bases between. The CDR3 runs to 13 residues. This CDR3 is CASSEWGGGGYTF. Here the CDR3 DNA reads TGTGCCAGCAGTGAATGGGGCGGGGGTGGCTACACCTTC. Full variable domain (rest looked up from reference TRBV2 and TRBJ1-2): EPEVTQTPSHQVTQMGQEVILRCVPISNHLYFYWYRQILGQKVEFLVSFYNNEISEKSEIFDDQFSVERPDGSNFTLKIRSTKLEDSAMYFCASSEWGGGGYTFGSGTRLTVV.

The rearrangement joins TRBV18 to TRBJ1-5; D unresolved. CDR1 KGHSH and CDR2 LQKENI come from the germline V gene. The V gene lost 0 bases and the J gene lost 6 bases, with 15 bases spanning the gap. The CDR3 length is 16 residues. This CDR3 reads CASSPPEGQRGQPQHF. CDR3 nucleotides: TGTGCCAGCTCACCACCCGAAGGGCAGAGAGGTCAGCCCCAGCATTTT.

This clone was seen a single time. CDR3 loop: CASSLVGSRGAHDTQYF. As DNA, the CDR3 is TGTGCCAGCAGCTTAGTTGGTTCGCGGGGGGCCCACGATACGCAGTATTTT. V usage is TRBV7-8 and J usage is TRBJ2-3; the match to TRBD2 covers 8 bases. Losses at the gene ends were 1 base for V and 6 bases for J; bases not matched to a gene: 12. From germline, CDR1 is SGHVS and CDR2 FQNEAQ. The CDR3 runs 17 residues.

The CDR3 here is CASSPGMGDREQYF. CDR3 coding DNA: TGCGCCAGCAGCCCGGGGATGGGGGATCGCGAGCAGTACTTC. The V gene is TRBV4-1, the J gene TRBJ2-7, with D possibly called TRBD1 or TRBD2 (5 bases each). The CDR3 loop spans 14 amino acids. Per germline, CDR1 MGHRA and CDR2 YSYEKL. Trimming left V 4 bases short and J 6 bases short, with 16 bases between.

J is TRBJ2-1 and V is TRBV5-1; 8 positions match TRBD2. The CDR3 loop spans 17 amino acids. The J segment lost 2 bases and the V segment lost 4 bases, leaving 11 bases of the junction unmatched. From germline, CDR1 is SGHRS and CDR2 YFSETQ. In nucleotides, the CDR3 is TGCGCCAGCAGCCCGTCGCCCGGGGGGGGCCCCTACAATGAGCAGTTCTTC. It codes for CASSPSPGGGPYNEQFF.

This chain uses TRBV9 with TRBJ2-1; D might be TRBD2 (6 bases). The length of the CDR3 is 16 residues. Trimming took 0 bases from V and 5 from J, leaving 15 bases between them. Germline CDR1 and CDR2: SGDLS and YYNGEE. CDR3 amino acids: CASSVGSGEVHNEQFF. The CDR3 DNA reads as TGTGCCAGCAGCGTAGGATCGGGGGAAGTCCACAATGAGCAGTTCTTC.

Only one count was recorded for this clone. The chain uses TRBV27 and TRBJ1-2; no firm D call. Germline V gives CDR1 MNHEY, CDR2 SMNVEV (reference sequence). The CDR3 sequence is 11 residues long. Deletions cut 9 bases from V and 1 base from J, with 6 bases between. The CDR3 protein is CASGVNYGYTF. DNA for the CDR3: TGTGCCAGTGGCGTTAACTATGGCTACACCTTC.

The chain employs TRBV4-3 and TRBJ1-2; D call uncertain. Trimming took 0 bases from V and 0 from J, leaving 8 bases between them. The CDR3 contains 15 residues. Germline-derived CDR1 and CDR2 are LGHNA and YSLEER. The CDR3 loop is CASSQDWSPNYGYTF. In nucleotides, the CDR3 is TGCGCCAGCAGCCAAGATTGGAGCCCTAACTATGGCTACACCTTC.

On this clone itself: One base away lies a much larger clone, so this may be a sequencing read error. This rearrangement joins TRBV7-6 to TRBJ2-3; D is uncertain. The ends were cut back, 2 bases at V and 3 bases at J, with 0 bases in the middle. Per the germline V gene, CDR1 is SGHVS and CDR2 is FNYEAQ. The CDR3 runs 11 residues. CDR3 amino acids: CASSLTDTQYF. The DNA of the CDR3 is TGTGCCAGCAGCTTAACAGATACGCAGTATTTT.

This clone was recorded only once. The chain uses TRBV4-2 and TRBJ1-2; 10 bases line up with TRBD1. This CDR3 has 14 residues. Trimming cost V 6 bases and J 4 bases; bases outside gene matches: 5. The germline gives CDR1 LGHNA, CDR2 YNFKEQ. CDR3 coding DNA: TGTGCCAGCAGGGGACAGGGGCCTCCCTATGGCTACACCTTC. Amino acid sequence: CASRGQGPPYGYTF.

This rearrangement joins TRBV11-3 to TRBJ2-7; D gene uncertain. Germline V gives CDR1 SGHNT, CDR2 YENEEA. The CDR3 length is 12 residues. V lost 1 base, J lost 7 bases, and 8 bases lay in between. The CDR3 DNA reads TGTGCCAGCAGCTTAGGACAAGCGGAGCAGTACTTC. Translation gives CASSLGQAEQYF.

The gene calls are TRBV19 and TRBJ1-1; a weak D match, TRBD1 (6 bases). Germline CDR1 is LNHDA and CDR2 is SQIVND (reference sequence). The CDR3 covers 16 residues. V was trimmed by 3 bases and J by 6 bases, leaving 20 bases between them. CDR3 protein: CASSMKQGHHGAEAFF. CDR3 sequence (DNA): TGTGCCAGTAGTATGAAACAGGGCCATCACGGCGCTGAAGCTTTCTTT.

The chain recombines TRBV5-8 with TRBJ1-5, with D unresolved. Trimming took 0 bases from V and 10 from J, leaving 2 bases between them. The germline V gene has CDR1 SGHTS and CDR2 YDEGEE. The CDR3 is 10 amino acids. The CDR3 region is CASSLGPQHF. Here the CDR3 DNA reads TGTGCCAGCAGCTTGGGTCCCCAGCATTTT.

The chain combines TRBV7-2 with TRBJ2-7; 7 bases are shared with TRBD1. V lost 9 bases, J lost 2 bases, and 10 bases stayed unmatched. Germline CDR1 is SGHTA and CDR2 is FQGNSA. The CDR3 consists of 14 residues. Here the CDR3 reads CASGTGDRAYEQYF. CDR3 bases: TGTGCCAGTGGAACAGGGGATAGGGCCTACGAGCAGTACTTC.

The V and J genes are TRBV19 and TRBJ2-7; D gene uncertain. Trimming took 6 bases from V and 0 from J, leaving 12 bases between them. The CDR3 contains 14 residues. Germline CDR1 is LNHDA and CDR2 is SQIVND (reference sequence). The CDR3 reads CASSRAFGSYEQYF. CDR3 sequence (DNA): TGTGCCAGTAGCCGGGCCTTTGGCTCCTACGAGCAGTACTTC.

The rearrangement uses TRBV5-6 and TRBJ2-5, with a tentative D call TRBD2 (5 bases). Per the germline V gene, CDR1 is SGHDT and CDR2 is YYEEEE. CDR3 length equals 13 residues. The V end was cut by 0 bases, the J end by 7 bases, with 10 bases between. The CDR3 coding sequence is TGTGCCAGCAGCTTGGGAGGGCTCGGGACCCAGTACTTC. Encoded protein: CASSLGGLGTQYF.